A selection of T cell receptor beta chains follows, all from one sample in a study of blood T cell repertoires in COVID-19. Clones were read by immunoSEQ multiplex PCR, and TCRdb kept only the in-frame ones, dropping some. The sample has around 190,000 clones, roughly 84% seen once. The sequencing input was PBMCs or T cells enriched from blood (not recorded which). The receptors come from a woman aged 30 to 39 who had recovered from COVID-19. The CDR3 runs from the conserved cysteine through the conserved F or W. A D gene is named only where the DNA matches it firmly. Size is stated for part of the rows, as once, few or many counts, or as a class when the clone is expanded.

j_gene: TRBJ2-3
v_gene: TRBV3-1/TRBV3-2
abundance: .
d_gene: TRBD2
CDR3nt: TGTGCCAGCAGCCCGCCCGGGACTAGCGGTTCACCTAGCACAGATACGCAGTATTTT
CDR3aa: CASSPPGTSGSPSTDTQYF

j_gene: TRBJ2-5
v_gene: TRBV5-1
abundance: .
d_gene: .
CDR3nt: TGCGCCAGCAGCTTGGGCCAGCCCGGGGAGACCCAGTACTTC
CDR3aa: CASSLGQPGETQYF

j_gene: TRBJ1-2
v_gene: TRBV9
abundance: .
d_gene: .
CDR3nt: TGTGCCAGCAGCGTGGGGACAAGGTACACCTTC
CDR3aa: CASSVGTRYTF

j_gene: TRBJ2-3
v_gene: TRBV5-1
abundance: .
d_gene: .
CDR3nt: TGCGCCAGCAGTTTTGGAGGCAGTAGCACAGATACGCAGTATTTT
CDR3aa: CASSFGGSSTDTQYF

j_gene: TRBJ1-1
v_gene: TRBV9
abundance: .
d_gene: .
CDR3nt: TGTGCCAGCAGCGTAGCCATAGCAGCGGGGGACACTGAAGCTTTCTTT
CDR3aa: CASSVAIAAGDTEAFF

j_gene: TRBJ2-1
v_gene: TRBV11-3
abundance: .
d_gene: .
CDR3nt: TGTGCCAGCAGCTTAGATCATCTCGGGGGAGACTCCTACAATGAGCAGTTCTTC
CDR3aa: CASSLDHLGGDSYNEQFF

j_gene: TRBJ1-5
v_gene: TRBV7-9
abundance: .
d_gene: TRBD1
CDR3nt: TGTGCCAGCAGCTTAGCAGGACAGGGGGCCTTGTACCAGCCCCAGCATTTT
CDR3aa: CASSLAGQGALYQPQHF

j_gene: TRBJ1-1
v_gene: TRBV6-5
abundance: .
d_gene: TRBD1
CDR3nt: TGTGCCAGTTGGTACAGGGGGGGCACTGAAGCTTTCTTT
CDR3aa: CASWYRGGTEAFF

j_gene: TRBJ2-5
v_gene: TRBV5-6
abundance: .
d_gene: .
CDR3nt: TGTGCCAGCAGCTTAGGGGGATCCCAAGAGACCCAGTACTTC
CDR3aa: CASSLGGSQETQYF

j_gene: TRBJ2-5
v_gene: TRBV5-1
abundance: .
d_gene: .
CDR3nt: TGCGCCAGCAGCTTGGGACAGGCAAACCAAGAGACCCAGTACTTC
CDR3aa: CASSLGQANQETQYF

j_gene: TRBJ2-3
v_gene: TRBV13
abundance: .
d_gene: TRBD1
CDR3nt: TGTGCCAGCAGCCCCATCGTCGAGGGGGCATATACGCAGTATTTT
CDR3aa: CASSPIVEGAYTQYF

j_gene: TRBJ1-2
v_gene: TRBV7-2
abundance: .
d_gene: TRBD1
CDR3nt: TGTGCCAGCAGCCCCGGACAGGCGCAGACGTATGGCTACACCTTC
CDR3aa: CASSPGQAQTYGYTF

j_gene: TRBJ2-3
v_gene: TRBV18
abundance: .
d_gene: .
CDR3nt: TGTGCCAGCTCACCATTGGCGGCAGGCACAGATACGCAGTATTTT
CDR3aa: CASSPLAAGTDTQYF

j_gene: TRBJ2-7
v_gene: TRBV11-2
abundance: .
d_gene: TRBD2
CDR3nt: TGTGCCAGCAGCTTATCGAGTAGCGGGAGTTACGAGCAGTACTTC
CDR3aa: CASSLSSSGSYEQYF

j_gene: TRBJ1-1
v_gene: TRBV10-3
abundance: .
d_gene: .
CDR3nt: TGTGCCATCTCCAGACCGGAGGTGAACACTGAAGCTTTCTTT
CDR3aa: CAISRPEVNTEAFF

j_gene: TRBJ1-6
v_gene: TRBV28
abundance: .
d_gene: TRBD1
CDR3nt: TGTGCCAGCAGTTACCCACGGGACAGGGTTTCACCCCTCCACTTT
CDR3aa: CASSYPRDRVSPLHF

j_gene: TRBJ2-2
v_gene: TRBV11-1
abundance: .
d_gene: .
CDR3nt: TGTGCCAGCAACCAGGGCTACACCGGGGAGCTGTTTTTT
CDR3aa: CASNQGYTGELFF

j_gene: TRBJ1-2
v_gene: TRBV11-2
abundance: .
d_gene: TRBD1
CDR3nt: TGTGCCAGCAGCTTGGGGACAGGGGGCAGGACTAACTATGGCTACACCTTC
CDR3aa: CASSLGTGGRTNYGYTF

j_gene: TRBJ2-1
v_gene: TRBV28
abundance: .
d_gene: TRBD2
CDR3nt: TGTGCCAGCAGTTTCTGGACTAGCGGGAACAATGAGCAGTTCTTC
CDR3aa: CASSFWTSGNNEQFF

j_gene: TRBJ1-5
v_gene: TRBV2
abundance: .
d_gene: .
CDR3nt: TGTGCCAGCAGCGAAGCCCCTATCCCGGCCCAGCATTTT
CDR3aa: CASSEAPIPAQHF

j_gene: TRBJ2-1
v_gene: TRBV7-7
abundance: .
d_gene: TRBD1
CDR3nt: TGTGCTAGCAGCTTAGGCGGTGGAGACAGGGGGCTTTACAATGAGCAGTTCTTC
CDR3aa: CASSLGGGDRGLYNEQFF

j_gene: TRBJ2-7
v_gene: TRBV28
abundance: .
d_gene: .
CDR3nt: TGTGCCAGTCAGACAGGCACTTACTCCTTAAGGCAGTACTTC
CDR3aa: CASQTGTYSLRQYF

j_gene: TRBJ1-4
v_gene: TRBV6-6
abundance: .
d_gene: .
CDR3nt: TGTGCCAGCAGGGAGGACGGTTCAACTAATGAAAAACTGTTTTTT
CDR3aa: CASREDGSTNEKLFF

j_gene: TRBJ1-1
v_gene: TRBV21-1
abundance: .
d_gene: .
CDR3nt: TGTGCCAGCAGCAAAGTTTTTCCCCGGGGAGTGAACACTGAAGCTTTCTTT
CDR3aa: CASSKVFPRGVNTEAFF

j_gene: TRBJ1-6
v_gene: TRBV7-9
abundance: .
d_gene: TRBD1
CDR3nt: TGTGCCAGCAGCTGGGACAGGGGGGCCGGTTCACCCCTCCACTTT
CDR3aa: CASSWDRGAGSPLHF

j_gene: TRBJ2-5
v_gene: TRBV28
abundance: once
d_gene: .
CDR3nt: TGTGCCAGCAAGTTCCACGCGGGATCAGAGACCCAGTACTTC
CDR3aa: CASKFHAGSETQYF

j_gene: TRBJ1-4
v_gene: TRBV13
abundance: .
d_gene: .
CDR3nt: TGTGCCAGCAGCTTACAGTCGCAGGGTTACGAAAAACTGTTTTTT
CDR3aa: CASSLQSQGYEKLFF

j_gene: TRBJ1-5
v_gene: TRBV6-2/TRBV6-3
abundance: .
d_gene: .
CDR3nt: TGTGCCAGCAGCCCTCGTCCGGGACAAGCCGATCAGCCCCAGCATTTT
CDR3aa: CASSPRPGQADQPQHF

j_gene: TRBJ2-5
v_gene: TRBV25-1
abundance: .
d_gene: .
CDR3nt: TGTGCCAGCAGTGAAACACGGGTTAGAGAGACCCAGTACTTC
CDR3aa: CASSETRVRETQYF

j_gene: TRBJ2-7
v_gene: TRBV28
abundance: .
d_gene: TRBD2
CDR3nt: TGTGCCAGCAGGGGACGGGAGGGAGAGCAGTACTTC
CDR3aa: CASRGREGEQYF

j_gene: TRBJ1-1
v_gene: TRBV28
abundance: few
d_gene: TRBD1
CDR3nt: TGTGCCAGCAGCCGGGGACAGGGCACTGAAGCTTTCTTT
CDR3aa: CASSRGQGTEAFF

j_gene: TRBJ2-1
v_gene: TRBV30
abundance: .
d_gene: .
CDR3nt: TGTGCCTGGGCTGGGGGCCTAATCAATGAGCAGTTCTTC
CDR3aa: CAWAGGLINEQFF

j_gene: TRBJ2-4
v_gene: TRBV5-4
abundance: .
d_gene: .
CDR3nt: TGTGCCAGCAGCTTGTGGCGGGAAAACATTCAGTACTTC
CDR3aa: CASSLWRENIQYF

j_gene: TRBJ1-3
v_gene: TRBV10-1
abundance: .
d_gene: .
CDR3nt: TGCGCCAGCTCGCCGGACGGGAGCTCTGGAAACACCATATATTTT
CDR3aa: CASSPDGSSGNTIYF

j_gene: TRBJ1-2
v_gene: TRBV29-1
abundance: .
d_gene: TRBD1
CDR3nt: TGCAGCGTTCCCCCCCTTGGCGGGTACAGGGGGCCCGGGAACTATGGCTACACCTTC
CDR3aa: CSVPPLGGYRGPGNYGYTF

j_gene: TRBJ2-4
v_gene: TRBV10-3
abundance: .
d_gene: TRBD2
CDR3nt: TGTGCCATTTCTGGGGGACGTGGTAGCGGGTTACTGGCCAAAAACATTCAGTACTTC
CDR3aa: CAISGGRGSGLLAKNIQYF

j_gene: TRBJ1-5
v_gene: TRBV28
abundance: .
d_gene: .
CDR3nt: TGTGCCAGCACGGGTAGCAATCAGCCCCAGCATTTT
CDR3aa: CASTGSNQPQHF

j_gene: TRBJ1-1
v_gene: TRBV27
abundance: .
d_gene: .
CDR3nt: TGTGCCAGCAGTTTCGTGGCGGCAGGAATGAGGGCTGAAGCTTTCTTT
CDR3aa: CASSFVAAGMRAEAFF

j_gene: TRBJ1-1
v_gene: TRBV10-1
abundance: .
d_gene: .
CDR3nt: TGCGCCAGCAGTGTAAAACGGACAGTGAACACTGAAGCTTTCTTT
CDR3aa: CASSVKRTVNTEAFF

j_gene: TRBJ1-1
v_gene: TRBV12-3/TRBV12-4
abundance: .
d_gene: .
CDR3nt: TGTGCCAGCAGTTTCAAACGGAGTGGGTCAGCTTTCTTT
CDR3aa: CASSFKRSGSAFF

j_gene: TRBJ1-5
v_gene: TRBV15
abundance: .
d_gene: .
CDR3nt: TGTGCCACCAGCAGTGGGAGGAACAATCAGCCCCAGCATTTT
CDR3aa: CATSSGRNNQPQHF

j_gene: TRBJ1-6
v_gene: TRBV7-6
abundance: .
d_gene: .
CDR3nt: TGTGCCAGCAGCTTAAGAAAGCGGGACTTTTATTCACCCCTCCACTTT
CDR3aa: CASSLRKRDFYSPLHF

j_gene: TRBJ1-1
v_gene: TRBV7-9
abundance: .
d_gene: TRBD1
CDR3nt: TGTGCCAGCAGCTCTTTTCGGACAGGAGAAGCTTTCTTT
CDR3aa: CASSSFRTGEAFF

j_gene: TRBJ2-2
v_gene: TRBV5-1
abundance: once
d_gene: .
CDR3nt: TGCGCCAGCAGCTCTCAGGGGAGTATCGCCGGGGAGCTGTTTTTT
CDR3aa: CASSSQGSIAGELFF

j_gene: TRBJ2-1
v_gene: TRBV5-1
abundance: .
d_gene: TRBD2
CDR3nt: TGCGCCAGCAGCTTGCTTGCGACTAGCGGTTACAATGAGCAGTTCTTC
CDR3aa: CASSLLATSGYNEQFF

j_gene: TRBJ1-5
v_gene: TRBV6-6
abundance: .
d_gene: .
CDR3nt: TGTGCCAGCAGGTCAGGACAGATCAATCAGCCCCAGCATTTT
CDR3aa: CASRSGQINQPQHF

j_gene: TRBJ1-5
v_gene: TRBV28
abundance: .
d_gene: .
CDR3nt: TGTGCCAGCAGTTTTTTTGCCAGTCCGGGGAATCAGCCCCAGCATTTT
CDR3aa: CASSFFASPGNQPQHF

j_gene: TRBJ2-5
v_gene: TRBV2
abundance: .
d_gene: .
CDR3nt: TGTGCCAGCAGTCCTGATGGGGGGACGGAGACCCAGTACTTC
CDR3aa: CASSPDGGTETQYF

j_gene: TRBJ2-5
v_gene: TRBV28
abundance: .
d_gene: .
CDR3nt: TGTGCCAGCAAAGGGGGGGGCCGCGAGACCCAGTACTTC
CDR3aa: CASKGGGRETQYF

j_gene: TRBJ1-2
v_gene: TRBV7-9
abundance: once
d_gene: .
CDR3nt: TGTGCCAGCAGGTCAGACAAACTCCCCCTAAACTATGGCTACACCTTC
CDR3aa: CASRSDKLPLNYGYTF

j_gene: TRBJ1-5
v_gene: TRBV2
abundance: .
d_gene: TRBD1
CDR3nt: TGTGCCAGCGATCAGGGGGACCCAAACAATCAGCCCCAGCATTTT
CDR3aa: CASDQGDPNNQPQHF

j_gene: TRBJ1-3
v_gene: TRBV18
abundance: .
d_gene: TRBD1
CDR3nt: TGTGCCAGCTCACCCCCGACAGGGAGCTCTGGAAACACCATATATTTT
CDR3aa: CASSPPTGSSGNTIYF

j_gene: TRBJ1-2
v_gene: TRBV14
abundance: once
d_gene: .
CDR3nt: TGTGCCAGCAGGCCCTTGAGGTATGGCTACACCTTC
CDR3aa: CASRPLRYGYTF

j_gene: TRBJ1-2
v_gene: TRBV28
abundance: once
d_gene: TRBD1
CDR3nt: TGTGCCAACTCAGGGGGACAGGGCTACACCTTC
CDR3aa: CANSGGQGYTF

j_gene: TRBJ1-2
v_gene: TRBV6-5
abundance: .
d_gene: TRBD1
CDR3nt: TGTGCCAGTGGAAGGGACAGGGAGTACTATGGCTACACCTTC
CDR3aa: CASGRDREYYGYTF

j_gene: TRBJ2-3
v_gene: TRBV5-4
abundance: .
d_gene: .
CDR3nt: TGTGCCAGCAGCTTGGGTCCAGGGCGTACAGATACGCAGTATTTT
CDR3aa: CASSLGPGRTDTQYF

j_gene: TRBJ1-2
v_gene: TRBV7-8
abundance: once
d_gene: .
CDR3nt: TGTGCCAGCAGAAGGGTCCTAGGGGATAACTATGGCTACACCTTC
CDR3aa: CASRRVLGDNYGYTF